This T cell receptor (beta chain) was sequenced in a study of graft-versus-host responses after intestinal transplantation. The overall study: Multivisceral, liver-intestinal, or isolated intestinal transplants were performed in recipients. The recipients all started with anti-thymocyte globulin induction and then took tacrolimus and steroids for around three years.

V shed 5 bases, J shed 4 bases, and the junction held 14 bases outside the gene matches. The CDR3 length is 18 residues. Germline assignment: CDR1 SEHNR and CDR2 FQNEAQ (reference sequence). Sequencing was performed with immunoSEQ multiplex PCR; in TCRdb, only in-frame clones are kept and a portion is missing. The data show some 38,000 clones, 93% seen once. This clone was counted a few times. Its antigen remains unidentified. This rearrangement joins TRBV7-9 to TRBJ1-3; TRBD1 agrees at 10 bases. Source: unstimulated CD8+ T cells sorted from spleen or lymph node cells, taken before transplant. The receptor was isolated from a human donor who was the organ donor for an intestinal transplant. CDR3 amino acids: CASSHRDRGTWEGNTIYF. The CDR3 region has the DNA TGTGCCAGCAGCCACCGGGACAGGGGCACTTGGGAAGGAAACACCATATATTTT. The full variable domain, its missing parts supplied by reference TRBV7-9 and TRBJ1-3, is DTGVSQNPRHKITKRGQNVTFRCDPISEHNRLYWYRQTLGQGPEFLTYFQNEAQLEKSRLLSDRFSAERPKGSFSTLEIQRTEQGDSAMYLCASSHRDRGTWEGNTIYFGEGSWLTVV.